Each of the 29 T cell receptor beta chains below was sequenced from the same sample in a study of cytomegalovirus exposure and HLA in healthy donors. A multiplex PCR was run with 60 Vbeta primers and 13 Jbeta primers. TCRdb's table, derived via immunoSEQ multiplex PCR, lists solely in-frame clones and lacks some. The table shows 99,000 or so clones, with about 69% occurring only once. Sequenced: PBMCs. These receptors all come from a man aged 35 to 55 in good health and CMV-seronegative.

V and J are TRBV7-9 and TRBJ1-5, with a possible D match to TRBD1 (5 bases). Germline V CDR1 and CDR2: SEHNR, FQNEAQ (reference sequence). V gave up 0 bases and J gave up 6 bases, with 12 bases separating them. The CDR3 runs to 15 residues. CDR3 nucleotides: TGTGCCAGCAGCTTAGCGGGGGGGGATCTTCAGCCCCAGCATTTT. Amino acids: CASSLAGGDLQPQHF.

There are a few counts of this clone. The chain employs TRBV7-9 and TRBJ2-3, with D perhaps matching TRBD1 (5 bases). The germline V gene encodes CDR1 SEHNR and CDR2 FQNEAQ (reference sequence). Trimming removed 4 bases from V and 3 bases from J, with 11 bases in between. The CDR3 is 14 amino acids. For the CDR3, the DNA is TGTGCCAGCAGCTCACTAAGGGGAACAGATACGCAGTATTTT. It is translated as CASSSLRGTDTQYF.

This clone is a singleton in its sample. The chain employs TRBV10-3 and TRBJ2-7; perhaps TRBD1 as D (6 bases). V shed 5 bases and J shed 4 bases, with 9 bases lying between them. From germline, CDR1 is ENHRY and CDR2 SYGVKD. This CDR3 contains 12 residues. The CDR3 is CAISPQGYEQYF. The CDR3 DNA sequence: TGTGCCATCAGTCCTCAGGGGTACGAGCAGTACTTC.

This chain's CDR3 is CASSLVWVAGGARDTQYF. The CDR3 DNA sequence: TGTGCCAGCAGCTTAGTTTGGGTGGCGGGAGGGGCGAGAGATACGCAGTATTTT. The chain joins TRBV11-2 to TRBJ2-3; 9 positions match TRBD2. After removal of 1 base from V and 5 bases from J, the junction contained 13 bases not matched to a gene. The CDR3 loop spans 18 amino acids. Germline V gives CDR1 SGHAT, CDR2 FQNNGV.

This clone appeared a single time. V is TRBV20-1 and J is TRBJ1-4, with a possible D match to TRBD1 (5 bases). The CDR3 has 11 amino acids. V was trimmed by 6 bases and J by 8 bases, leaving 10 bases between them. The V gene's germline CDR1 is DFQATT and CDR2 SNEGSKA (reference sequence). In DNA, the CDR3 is TGCAGTGCCCCCGGGGGGGAAAAACTGTTTTTT. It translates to CSAPGGEKLFF.

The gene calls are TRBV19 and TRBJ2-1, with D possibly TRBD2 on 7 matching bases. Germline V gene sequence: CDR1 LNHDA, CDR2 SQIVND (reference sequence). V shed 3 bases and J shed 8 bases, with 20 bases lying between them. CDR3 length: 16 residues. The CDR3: CASSIGGRTRVDEQFF. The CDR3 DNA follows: TGTGCCAGTAGTATCGGGGGGCGGACTAGGGTCGATGAGCAGTTCTTC.

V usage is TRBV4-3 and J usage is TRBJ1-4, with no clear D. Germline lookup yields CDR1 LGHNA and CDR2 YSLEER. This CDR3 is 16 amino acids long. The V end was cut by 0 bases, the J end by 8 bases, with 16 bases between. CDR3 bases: TGCGCCAGCAGCCAAGATTCACAGATCGCGGGGGAAAAACTGTTTTTT. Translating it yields CASSQDSQIAGEKLFF.

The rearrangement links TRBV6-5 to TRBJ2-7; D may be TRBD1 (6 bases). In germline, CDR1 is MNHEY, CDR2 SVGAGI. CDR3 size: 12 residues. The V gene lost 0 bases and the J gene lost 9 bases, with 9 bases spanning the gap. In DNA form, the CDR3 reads TGTGCCAGCAGTTACTCCAAGGGGGTGCAGTACTTC. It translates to CASSYSKGVQYF.

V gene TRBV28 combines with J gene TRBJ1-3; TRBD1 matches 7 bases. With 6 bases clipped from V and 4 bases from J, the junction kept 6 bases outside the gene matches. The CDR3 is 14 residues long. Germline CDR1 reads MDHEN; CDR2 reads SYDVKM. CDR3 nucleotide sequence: TGTGCCAGCAGCTTCGACAGGGCGGGAAACACCATATATTTT. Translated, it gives CASSFDRAGNTIYF.

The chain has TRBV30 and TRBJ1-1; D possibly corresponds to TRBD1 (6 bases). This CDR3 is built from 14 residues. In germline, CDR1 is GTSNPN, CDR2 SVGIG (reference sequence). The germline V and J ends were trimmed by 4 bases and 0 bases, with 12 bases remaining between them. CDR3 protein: CAWTGDLMNTEAFF. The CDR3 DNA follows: TGTGCCTGGACAGGGGATCTAATGAACACTGAAGCTTTCTTT. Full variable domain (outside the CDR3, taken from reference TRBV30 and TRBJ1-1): SQTIHQWPATLVQPVGSPLSLECTVEGTSNPNLYWYRQAAGRGLQLLFYSVGIGQISSEVPQNLSASRPQDRQFILSSKKLLLSDSGFYLCAWTGDLMNTEAFFGQGTRLTVV.

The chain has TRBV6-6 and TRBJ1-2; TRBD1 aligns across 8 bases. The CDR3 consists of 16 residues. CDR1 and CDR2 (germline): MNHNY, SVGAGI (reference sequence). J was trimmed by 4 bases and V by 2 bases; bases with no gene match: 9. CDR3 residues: CASSYVLSGQGYGYTF. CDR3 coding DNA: TGTGCCAGCAGTTACGTCTTAAGCGGACAGGGCTATGGCTACACCTTC.

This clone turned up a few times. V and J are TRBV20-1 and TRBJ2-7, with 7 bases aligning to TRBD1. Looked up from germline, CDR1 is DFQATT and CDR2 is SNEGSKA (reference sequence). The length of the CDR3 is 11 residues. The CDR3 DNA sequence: TGCAGCGGCCGAACAGGGGAGAGGCAGTACTTC. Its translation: CSGRTGERQYF.

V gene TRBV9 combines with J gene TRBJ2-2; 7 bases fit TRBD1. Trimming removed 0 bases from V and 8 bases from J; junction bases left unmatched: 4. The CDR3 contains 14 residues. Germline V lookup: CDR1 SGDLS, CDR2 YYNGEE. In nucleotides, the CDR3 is TGTGCCAGCAGCGTAGGAGGGGGCGCGGGGGAGCTGTTTTTT. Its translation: CASSVGGGAGELFF.

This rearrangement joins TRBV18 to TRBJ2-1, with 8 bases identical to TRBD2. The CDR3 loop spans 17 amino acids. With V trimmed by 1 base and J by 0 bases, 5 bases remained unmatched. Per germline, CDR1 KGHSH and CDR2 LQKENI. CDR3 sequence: CASSPRTSGSSYNEQFF. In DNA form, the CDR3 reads TGTGCCAGCTCACCACGCACTAGCGGTAGCTCCTACAATGAGCAGTTCTTC.

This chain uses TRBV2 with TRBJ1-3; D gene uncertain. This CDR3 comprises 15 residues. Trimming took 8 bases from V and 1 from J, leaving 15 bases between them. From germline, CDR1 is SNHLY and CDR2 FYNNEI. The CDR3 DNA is TGTGCCAGCCGCCCAAGCCAGGTTTCTGGAAACACCATATATTTT. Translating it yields CASRPSQVSGNTIYF.

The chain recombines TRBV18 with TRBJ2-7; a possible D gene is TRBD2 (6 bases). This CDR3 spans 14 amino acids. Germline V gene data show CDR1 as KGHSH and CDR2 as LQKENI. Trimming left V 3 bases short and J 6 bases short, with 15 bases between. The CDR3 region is CASSPGLEVREQYF. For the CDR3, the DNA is TGTGCCAGCTCACCGGGACTGGAGGTACGCGAGCAGTACTTC.

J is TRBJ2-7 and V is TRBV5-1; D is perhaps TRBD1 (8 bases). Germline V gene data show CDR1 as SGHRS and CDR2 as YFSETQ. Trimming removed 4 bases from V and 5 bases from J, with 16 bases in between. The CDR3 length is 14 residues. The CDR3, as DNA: TGCGCCAGCAGCCCGGACAGGGAGGGCCACGAGCAGTACTTC. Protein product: CASSPDREGHEQYF.

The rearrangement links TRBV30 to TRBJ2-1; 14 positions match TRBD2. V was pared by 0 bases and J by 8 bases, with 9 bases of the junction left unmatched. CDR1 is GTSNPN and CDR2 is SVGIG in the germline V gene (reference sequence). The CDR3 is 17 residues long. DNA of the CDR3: TGTGCCTGGAGTGTTGGACTAGCGGGAGGCCGGGGGGATGAGCAGTTCTTC. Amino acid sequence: CAWSVGLAGGRGDEQFF.

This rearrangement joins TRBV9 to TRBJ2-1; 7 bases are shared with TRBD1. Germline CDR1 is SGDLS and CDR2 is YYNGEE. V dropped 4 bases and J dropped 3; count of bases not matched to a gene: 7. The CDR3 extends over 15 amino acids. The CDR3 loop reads CASSPAGTDYNEQFF. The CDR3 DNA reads TGTGCCAGCAGCCCGGCCGGGACAGACTACAATGAGCAGTTCTTC.

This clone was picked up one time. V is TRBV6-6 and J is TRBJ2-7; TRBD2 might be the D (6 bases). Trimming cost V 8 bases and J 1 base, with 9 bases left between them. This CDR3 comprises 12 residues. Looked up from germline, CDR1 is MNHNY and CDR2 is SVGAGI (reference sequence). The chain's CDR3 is CASGGSSYEQYF. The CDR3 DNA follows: TGTGCCAGCGGGGGGTCTTCCTACGAGCAGTACTTC.

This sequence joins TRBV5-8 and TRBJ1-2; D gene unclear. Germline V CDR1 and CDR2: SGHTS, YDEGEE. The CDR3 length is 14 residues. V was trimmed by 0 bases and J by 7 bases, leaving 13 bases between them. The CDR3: CASSLALRAGGYTF. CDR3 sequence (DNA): TGTGCCAGCAGCTTGGCCTTGAGGGCGGGTGGCTACACCTTC.

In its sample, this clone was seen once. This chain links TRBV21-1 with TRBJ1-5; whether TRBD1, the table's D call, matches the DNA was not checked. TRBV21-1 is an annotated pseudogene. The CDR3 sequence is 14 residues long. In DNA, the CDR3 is TGTGCCAGCAGGACAGGGATTAGCAATCAGCCCCAGCATTTT. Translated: CASRTGISNQPQHF.

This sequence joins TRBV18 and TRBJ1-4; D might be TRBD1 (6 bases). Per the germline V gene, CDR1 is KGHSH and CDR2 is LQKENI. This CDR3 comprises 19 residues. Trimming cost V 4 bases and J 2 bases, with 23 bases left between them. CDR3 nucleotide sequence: TGTGCCAGCTCACATATGGACCGAATGATCAGGGGCACTAATGAAAAACTGTTTTTT. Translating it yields CASSHMDRMIRGTNEKLFF.

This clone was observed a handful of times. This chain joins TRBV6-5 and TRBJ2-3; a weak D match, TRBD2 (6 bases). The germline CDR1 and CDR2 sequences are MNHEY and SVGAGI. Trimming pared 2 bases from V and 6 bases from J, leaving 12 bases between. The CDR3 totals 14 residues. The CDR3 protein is CASSYTGSPDTQYF. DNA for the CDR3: TGTGCCAGCAGTTACACCGGGAGCCCGGATACGCAGTATTTT.

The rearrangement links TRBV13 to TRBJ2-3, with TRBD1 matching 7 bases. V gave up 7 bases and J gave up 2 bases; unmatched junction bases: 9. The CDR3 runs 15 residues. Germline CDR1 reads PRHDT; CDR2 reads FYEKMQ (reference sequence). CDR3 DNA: TGTGCCAGCACCTCCGGTGGGACAGACACAGATACGCAGTATTTT. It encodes CASTSGGTDTDTQYF.

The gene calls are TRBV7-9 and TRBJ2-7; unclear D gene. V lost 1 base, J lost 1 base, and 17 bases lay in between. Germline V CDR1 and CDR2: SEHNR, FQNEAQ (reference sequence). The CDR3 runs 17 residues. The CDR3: CASSLVPGSFRSYEQYF. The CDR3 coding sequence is TGTGCCAGCAGCTTAGTCCCAGGTTCTTTCCGGTCCTACGAGCAGTACTTC. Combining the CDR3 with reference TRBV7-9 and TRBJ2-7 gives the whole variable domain DTGVSQNPRHKITKRGQNVTFRCDPISEHNRLYWYRQTLGQGPEFLTYFQNEAQLEKSRLLSDRFSAERPKGSFSTLEIQRTEQGDSAMYLCASSLVPGSFRSYEQYFGPGTRLTVT.

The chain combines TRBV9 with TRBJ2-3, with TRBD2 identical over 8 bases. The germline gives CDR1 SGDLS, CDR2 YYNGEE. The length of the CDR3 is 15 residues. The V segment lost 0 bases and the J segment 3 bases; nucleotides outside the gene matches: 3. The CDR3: CASSVAGGPTDTQYF. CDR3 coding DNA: TGTGCCAGCAGCGTAGCGGGGGGGCCGACAGATACGCAGTATTTT.

CDR3 bases: TGTGCCAGCAGTTTTTCGGGACAGGGGAGCAATCAGCCCCAGCATTTT. Protein sequence: CASSFSGQGSNQPQHF. The chain couples TRBV27 to TRBJ1-5; 10 bases agree with TRBD1. Looked up from germline, CDR1 is MNHEY and CDR2 is SMNVEV (reference sequence). The junction had 3 bases not matched to a gene; V was cut back by 3 bases and J by 1 base. The CDR3 runs 16 residues.

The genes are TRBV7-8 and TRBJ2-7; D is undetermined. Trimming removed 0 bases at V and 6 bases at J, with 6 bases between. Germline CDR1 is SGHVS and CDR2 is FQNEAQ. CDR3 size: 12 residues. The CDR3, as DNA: TGTGCCAGCAGCTTAGCGGGCCTCGAGCAGTACTTC. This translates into CASSLAGLEQYF.